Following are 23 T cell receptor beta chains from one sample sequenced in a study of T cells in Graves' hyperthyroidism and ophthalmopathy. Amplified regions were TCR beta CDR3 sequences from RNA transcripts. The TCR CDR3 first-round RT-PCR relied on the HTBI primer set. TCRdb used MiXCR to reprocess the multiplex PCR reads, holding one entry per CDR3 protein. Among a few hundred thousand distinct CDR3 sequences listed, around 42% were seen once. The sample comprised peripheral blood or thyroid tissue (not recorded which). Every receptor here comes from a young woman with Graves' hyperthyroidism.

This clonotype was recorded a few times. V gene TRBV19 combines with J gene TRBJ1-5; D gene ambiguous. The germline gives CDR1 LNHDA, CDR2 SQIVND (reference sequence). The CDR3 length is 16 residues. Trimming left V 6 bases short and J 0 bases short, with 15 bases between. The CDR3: CASRSDGGYSNQPQHF. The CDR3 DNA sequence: TGTGCCAGTAGATCGGACGGTGGCTATAGCAATCAGCCCCAGCATTTT.

CDR3 nucleotides: TGTGCCAGCAGTGCTCCCCTAGCGGGAGGTACCTACGAGCAGTACTTC. It codes for CASSAPLAGGTYEQYF. The rearrangement links TRBV25-1 to TRBJ2-7, with 11 bases aligning to TRBD2. Germline trimming cut 4 bases from V and 2 bases from J; bases unmatched to any gene: 7. The CDR3 consists of 16 residues. The germline V gene has CDR1 MGHDK and CDR2 SYGVNS.

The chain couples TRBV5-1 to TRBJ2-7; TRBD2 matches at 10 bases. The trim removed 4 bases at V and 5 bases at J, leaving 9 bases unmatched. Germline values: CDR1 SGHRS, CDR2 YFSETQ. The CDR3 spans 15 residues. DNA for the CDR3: TGCGCCAGCAGCCCCCCGACTAGCGGGTGGGACGAGCAGTACTTC. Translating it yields CASSPPTSGWDEQYF.

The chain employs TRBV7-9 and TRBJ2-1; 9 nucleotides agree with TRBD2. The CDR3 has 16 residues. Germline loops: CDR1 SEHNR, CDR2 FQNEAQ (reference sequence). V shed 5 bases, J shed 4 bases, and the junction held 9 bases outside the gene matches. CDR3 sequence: CASSQEASGAYNEQFF. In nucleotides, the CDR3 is TGTGCCAGCAGCCAAGAGGCTAGCGGGGCATACAATGAGCAGTTCTTC.

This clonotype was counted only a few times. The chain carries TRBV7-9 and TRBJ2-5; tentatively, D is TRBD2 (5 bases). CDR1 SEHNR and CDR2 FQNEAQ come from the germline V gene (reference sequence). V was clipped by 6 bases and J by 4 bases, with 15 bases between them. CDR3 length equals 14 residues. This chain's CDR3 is CASSRSFAGETQYF. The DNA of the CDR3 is TGTGCCAGCAGTCGCAGCTTCGCGGGAGAGACCCAGTACTTC. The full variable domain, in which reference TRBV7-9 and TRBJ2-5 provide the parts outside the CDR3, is DTGVSQNPRHKITKRGQNVTFRCDPISEHNRLYWYRQTLGQGPEFLTYFQNEAQLEKSRLLSDRFSAERPKGSFSTLEIQRTEQGDSAMYLCASSRSFAGETQYFGPGTRLLVL.

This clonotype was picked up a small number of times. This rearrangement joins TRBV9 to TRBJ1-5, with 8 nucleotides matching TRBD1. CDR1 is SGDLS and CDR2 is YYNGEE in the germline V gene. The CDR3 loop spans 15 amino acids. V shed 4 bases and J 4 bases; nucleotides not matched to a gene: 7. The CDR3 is CASSPTDRDNQPQHF. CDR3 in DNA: TGTGCCAGCAGCCCAACGGACAGGGATAATCAGCCCCAGCATTTT.

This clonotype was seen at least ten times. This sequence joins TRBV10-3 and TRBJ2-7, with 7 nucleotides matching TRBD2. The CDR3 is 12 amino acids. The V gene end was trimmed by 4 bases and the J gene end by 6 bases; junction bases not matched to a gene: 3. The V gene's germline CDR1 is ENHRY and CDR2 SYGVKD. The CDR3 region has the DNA TGTGCCATCAGTGGGGGAGGGGTCGAGCAGTACTTC. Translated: CAISGGGVEQYF.

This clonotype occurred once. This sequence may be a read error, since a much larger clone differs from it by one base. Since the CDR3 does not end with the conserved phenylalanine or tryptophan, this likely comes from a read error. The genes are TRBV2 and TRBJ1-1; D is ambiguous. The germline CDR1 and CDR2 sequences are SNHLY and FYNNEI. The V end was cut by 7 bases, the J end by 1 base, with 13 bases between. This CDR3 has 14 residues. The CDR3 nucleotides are TGTGCCAGCATCCGATCGGGGTGGAACACTGAAGCTTTCCTT. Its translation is CASIRSGWNTEAFL.

The CDR3 region is CASSWGQGALYEQYF. The CDR3, as DNA: TGTGCCAGCAGCTGGGGACAGGGGGCACTCTACGAGCAGTACTTC. This rearrangement joins TRBV11-3 to TRBJ2-7; 12 bases map to TRBD1. The CDR3 has 15 amino acids. Germline V gives CDR1 SGHNT, CDR2 YENEEA. The V and J ends lost 4 bases and 3 bases, in that order; junction bases with no gene match: 4.

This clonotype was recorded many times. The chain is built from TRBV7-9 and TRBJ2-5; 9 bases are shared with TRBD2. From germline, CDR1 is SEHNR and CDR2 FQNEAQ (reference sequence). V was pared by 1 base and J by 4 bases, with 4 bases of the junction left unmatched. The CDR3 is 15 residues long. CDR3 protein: CASSLGVREGETQYF. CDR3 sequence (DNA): TGTGCCAGCAGCTTAGGTGTGCGGGAGGGAGAGACCCAGTACTTC.

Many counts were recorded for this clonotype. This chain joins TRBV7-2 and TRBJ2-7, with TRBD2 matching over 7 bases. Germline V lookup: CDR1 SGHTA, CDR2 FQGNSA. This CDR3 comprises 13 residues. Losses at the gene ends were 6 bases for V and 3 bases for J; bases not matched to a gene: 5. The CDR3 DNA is TGTGCCAGCAGTCCTCTAGCGGACTACGAGCAGTACTTC. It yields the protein CASSPLADYEQYF.

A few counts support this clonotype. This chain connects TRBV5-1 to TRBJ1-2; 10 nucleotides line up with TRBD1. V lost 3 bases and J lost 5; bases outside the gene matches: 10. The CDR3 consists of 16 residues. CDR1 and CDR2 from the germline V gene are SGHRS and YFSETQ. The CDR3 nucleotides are TGCGCCAGCAGCTCCTGGACAGGGGGTGAACTATATGGCTACACCTTC. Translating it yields CASSSWTGGELYGYTF.

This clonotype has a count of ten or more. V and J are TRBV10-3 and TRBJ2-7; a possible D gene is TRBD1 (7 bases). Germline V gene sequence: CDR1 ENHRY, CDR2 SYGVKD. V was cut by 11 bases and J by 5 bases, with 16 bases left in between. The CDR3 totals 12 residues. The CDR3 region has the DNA TGTGCCTCGGGGCAGGGGGGAGACGAGCAGTACTTC. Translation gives CASGQGGDEQYF.

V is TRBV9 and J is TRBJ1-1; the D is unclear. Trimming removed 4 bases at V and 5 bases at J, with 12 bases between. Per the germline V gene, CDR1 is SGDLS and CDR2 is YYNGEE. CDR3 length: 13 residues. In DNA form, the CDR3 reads TGTGCCAGCAGCTTCTTTTTGGGGACTGAAGCTTTCTTT. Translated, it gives CASSFFLGTEAFF. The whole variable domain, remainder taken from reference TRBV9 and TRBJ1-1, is DSGVTQTPKHLITATGQRVTLRCSPRSGDLSVYWYQQSLDQGLQFLIQYYNGEERAKGNILERFSAQQFPDLHSELNLSSLELGDSALYFCASSFFLGTEAFFGQGTRLTVV.

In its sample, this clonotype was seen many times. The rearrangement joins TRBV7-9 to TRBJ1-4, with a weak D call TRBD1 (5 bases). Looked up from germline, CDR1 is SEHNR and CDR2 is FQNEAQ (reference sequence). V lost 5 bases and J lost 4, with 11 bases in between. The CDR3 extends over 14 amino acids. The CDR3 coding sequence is TGTGCCAGCAGCGGACACGCCAATAATGAAAAACTGTTTTTT. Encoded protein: CASSGHANNEKLFF.

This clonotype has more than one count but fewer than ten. The CDR3 region has the DNA TGTGCCAGCAGCCAACGGGCGCTGGACACTGAAGCTTTCTTT. Its protein is CASSQRALDTEAFF. V and J are TRBV3-1 and TRBJ1-1; D uncertain. Germline loops: CDR1 LGHDT, CDR2 YNNKEL (reference sequence). Trimming removed 2 bases at V and 3 bases at J, with 10 bases between. The CDR3 covers 14 residues.

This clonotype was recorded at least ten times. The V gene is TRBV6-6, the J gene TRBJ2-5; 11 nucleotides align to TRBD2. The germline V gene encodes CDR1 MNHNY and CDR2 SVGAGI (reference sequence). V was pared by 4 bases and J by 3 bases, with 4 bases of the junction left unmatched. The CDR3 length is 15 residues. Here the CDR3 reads CASSSVLAGEETQYF. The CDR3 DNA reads TGTGCCAGCAGTTCGGTACTAGCGGGAGAAGAGACCCAGTACTTC.

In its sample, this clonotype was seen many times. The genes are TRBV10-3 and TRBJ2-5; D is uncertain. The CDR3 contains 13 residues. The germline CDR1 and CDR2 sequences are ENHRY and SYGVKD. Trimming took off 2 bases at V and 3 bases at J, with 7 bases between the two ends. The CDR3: CAISEIGKETQYF. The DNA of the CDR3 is TGTGCCATCAGTGAGATCGGCAAAGAGACCCAGTACTTC.

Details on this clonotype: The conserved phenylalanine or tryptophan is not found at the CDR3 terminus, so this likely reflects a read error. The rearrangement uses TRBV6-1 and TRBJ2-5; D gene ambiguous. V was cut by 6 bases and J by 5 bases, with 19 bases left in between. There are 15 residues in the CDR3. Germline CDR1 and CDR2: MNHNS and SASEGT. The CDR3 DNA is TGTGCCAGCAGCCCCCGAAAGCAGTTTCTGGAGACCCAGTACTCC. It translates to CASSPRKQFLETQYS.

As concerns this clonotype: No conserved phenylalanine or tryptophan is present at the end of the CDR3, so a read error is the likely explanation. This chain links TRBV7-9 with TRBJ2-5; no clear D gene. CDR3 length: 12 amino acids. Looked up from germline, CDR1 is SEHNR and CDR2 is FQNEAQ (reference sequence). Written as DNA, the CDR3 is TGCGCCAGCAGCGTAACAACGGGGACCCAGTACTCC. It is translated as CASSVTTGTQYS.

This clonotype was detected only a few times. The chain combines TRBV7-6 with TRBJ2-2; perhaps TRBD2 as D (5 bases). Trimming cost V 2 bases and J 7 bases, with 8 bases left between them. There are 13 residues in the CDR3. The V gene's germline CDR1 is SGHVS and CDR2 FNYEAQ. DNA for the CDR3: TGTGCCAGCAGCTTATTTGGACTCGGGGAGCTGTTTTTT. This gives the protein CASSLFGLGELFF.

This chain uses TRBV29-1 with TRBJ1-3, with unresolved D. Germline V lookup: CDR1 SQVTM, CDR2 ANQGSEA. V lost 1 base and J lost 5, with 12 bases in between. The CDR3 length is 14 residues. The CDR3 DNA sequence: TGCAGCGTTGAAGGGGCGTCCCAACGAAACACCATATATTTT. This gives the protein CSVEGASQRNTIYF.

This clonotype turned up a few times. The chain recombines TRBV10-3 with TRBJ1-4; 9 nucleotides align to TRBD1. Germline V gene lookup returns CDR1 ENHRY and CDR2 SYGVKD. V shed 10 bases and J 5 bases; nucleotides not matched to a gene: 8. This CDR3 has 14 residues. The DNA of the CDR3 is TGTGCCAGCAGCCAAGGGACAGGGAATGAAAAACTGTTTTTT. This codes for CASSQGTGNEKLFF.